The rows below give T cell receptor beta chains drawn from one sample of a study of blood T cell repertoires in COVID-19. TCRdb's table, derived via immunoSEQ multiplex PCR, lists solely in-frame clones and lacks some. There are over 110,000 clones in the sample; 84% occur only once, and approximately 10% lies in the top ten. Material for sequencing was peripheral blood. These receptor sequences come from a man between 60 and 75 years old with active or convalescent COVID-19. Each CDR3 is given with its conserved first and last residue. The order of the fields is clone size, V gene, CDR3 protein. The size entry is marked missing in some rows and otherwise reads once, few, many or a size class.

>NA|TRBV9
CASSVDPATNEKLFF
>NA|TRBV23-1
CASSRPAGAVQETQYF
>NA|TRBV7-8
CASSPTHGSYNEQFF
>NA|TRBV18
CASSPRTGSPGELFF
>NA|TRBV3-1/TRBV3-2
CASSPEDRVGNSPLHF
>NA|TRBV6-5
CASVSGGYTEAFF
>few|TRBV7-8
CASSLGPRVYSNQPQHF
>once|TRBV5-1
CASSLAFSEQYF
>NA|TRBV7-9
CASSPPGGAYEQYF
>NA|TRBV3-1/TRBV3-2
CASSPGAGKTPEAFF
>NA|TRBV4-1
CASSQPRDYTDTQYF
>NA|TRBV24-1
CATSETTANYGYTF
>NA|TRBV14
CASSQGVAGGGYQETQYF
>NA|TRBV12-5
CASGETGGRSPLHF
>NA|TRBV15
CATSRDLGRLNSPLHF
>few|TRBV5-6
CASSFRDRVTSPLHF
>NA|TRBV12-5
CASGLTGGGTEAFF
>NA|TRBV6-5
CASSFSDSYYGYTF
>NA|TRBV7-8
CASSLGRTTNYGYTF
>once|TRBV6-5
CASSTLGANQPQHF
>NA|TRBV7-9
CASSPVRGGLADNEQFF
>once|TRBV19
CASTRLAGARETQYF
>NA|TRBV11-3
CASSSDSAINYGYTF
>NA|TRBV18
CASSLGQPNTGELFF
>many|TRBV7-9
CASSLKDSYSPLHF
>NA|TRBV30
CAWDPRGQGVNYGYTF
>NA|TRBV27
CASSSPGEGGDEQFF
>once|TRBV12-3/TRBV12-4
CASSLGGEQPQHF
>NA|TRBV5-1
CASRMTSGGAGEQFF
>NA|TRBV5-1
CAAQGPNSPLHF
>once|TRBV12-5
CASGLGSSPTDTQYF
>NA|TRBV9
CASSVESAGRNTIYF
>NA|TRBV5-1
CASSLARSETGGSNYGYTF
>NA|TRBV20-1
CSASSIGGSYGYTF
>NA|TRBV18
CASSPRDGGSPLHF
>NA|TRBV14
CASSQDGRGRNTF
>NA|TRBV5-4
CASSLEGPRAGRTLHF
>NA|TRBV4-1
CASSQESPGSFADTQYF
>once|TRBV27
CASSFGKGARNTEAFF
>once|TRBV6-5
CASSPIAGRSYEQYF
>NA|TRBV7-9
CASSLGSGTSGTREQFF
>once|TRBV5-4
CASSLAYTVEGYTF
>NA|TRBV30
CAWSGILDTQYF
>NA|TRBV4-3
CASSQGGLAGVGNTGELFF
>NA|TRBV19
CASSISNGQGDGNTIYF
>NA|TRBV15
CATSPNWGTGNNEQFF